This T cell receptor beta chain was sequenced during a study of blood T cell repertoires in COVID-19. Profiling relied on immunoSEQ multiplex PCR, and the TCRdb table lists in-frame clones only, not all of them. The data hold approximately 280,000 clones, with 85% observed a single time. The V end lost 5 bases, the J end lost 1 base, and 24 bases lay between the germline ends. The germline V gene has CDR1 SEHNR and CDR2 FQNEAQ (reference sequence). The CDR3 is made up of 18 amino acids. Participants spanned ages about 18 to 95 years and resided in around 25 US areas. The genes are TRBV7-9 and TRBJ2-7; possibly TRBD2 for D (7 bases). The sequenced sample consisted of PBMCs or T cells enriched from blood (not recorded which). The clonotype originates from a woman aged 50 to 60 who had recovered from COVID-19. CDR3: CASSPLGGAGVGSYEQYF. CDR3 nucleotide sequence: TGTGCCAGCAGCCCGTTGGGGGGGGCAGGGGTCGGATCCTACGAGCAGTACTTC.